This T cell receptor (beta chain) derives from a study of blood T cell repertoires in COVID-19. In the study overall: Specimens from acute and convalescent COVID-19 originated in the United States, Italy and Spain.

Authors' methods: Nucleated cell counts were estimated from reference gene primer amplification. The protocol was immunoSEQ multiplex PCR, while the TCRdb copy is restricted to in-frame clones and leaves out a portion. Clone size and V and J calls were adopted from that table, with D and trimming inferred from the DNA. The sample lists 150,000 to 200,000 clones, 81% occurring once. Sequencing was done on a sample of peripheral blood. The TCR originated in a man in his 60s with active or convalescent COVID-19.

CDR3 in amino acids: CSVRWGGRNTGELFF. In DNA form, the CDR3 reads TGCAGCGTCCGGTGGGGGGGCCGGAACACCGGGGAGCTGTTTTTT. This chain connects TRBV29-1 to TRBJ2-2; possibly TRBD2 for D (7 bases). Germline V CDR1 and CDR2: SQVTM, ANQGSEA. The CDR3 length is 15 residues. Trimming took off 6 bases at V and 1 base at J, with 15 bases between the two ends.